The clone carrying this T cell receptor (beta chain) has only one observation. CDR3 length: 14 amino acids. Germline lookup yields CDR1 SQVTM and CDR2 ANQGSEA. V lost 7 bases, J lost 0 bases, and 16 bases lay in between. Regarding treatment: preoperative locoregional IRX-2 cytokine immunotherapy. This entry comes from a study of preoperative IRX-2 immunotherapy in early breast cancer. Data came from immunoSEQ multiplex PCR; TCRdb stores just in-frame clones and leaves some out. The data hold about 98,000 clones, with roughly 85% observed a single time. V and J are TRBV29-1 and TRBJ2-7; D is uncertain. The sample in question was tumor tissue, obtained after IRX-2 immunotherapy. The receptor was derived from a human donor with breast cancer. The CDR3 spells CSATRTVSSYEQYF. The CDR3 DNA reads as TGCAGCGCAACTCGGACGGTGAGCTCCTACGAGCAGTACTTC.